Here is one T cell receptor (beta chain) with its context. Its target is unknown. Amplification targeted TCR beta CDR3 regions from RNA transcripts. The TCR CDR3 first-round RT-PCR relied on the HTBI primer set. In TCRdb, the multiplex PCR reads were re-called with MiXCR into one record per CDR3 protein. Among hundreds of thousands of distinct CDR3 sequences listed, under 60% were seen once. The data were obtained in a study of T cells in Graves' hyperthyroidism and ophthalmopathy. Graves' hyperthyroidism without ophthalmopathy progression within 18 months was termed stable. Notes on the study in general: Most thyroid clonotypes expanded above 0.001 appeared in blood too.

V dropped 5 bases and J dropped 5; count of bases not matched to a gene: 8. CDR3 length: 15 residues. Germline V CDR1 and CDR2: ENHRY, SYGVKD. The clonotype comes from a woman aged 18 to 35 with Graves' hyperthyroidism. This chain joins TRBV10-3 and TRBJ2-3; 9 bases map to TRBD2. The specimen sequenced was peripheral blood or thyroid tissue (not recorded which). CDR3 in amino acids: CAISRAGGPGDTQYF. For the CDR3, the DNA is TGTGCCATCAGTCGGGCGGGAGGGCCTGGAGATACGCAGTATTTT.